This T cell receptor (beta chain) was profiled in a study of T cell responses to AZD1222 COVID-19 vaccine. Study-wide results and caveats: Along spike, vaccine-associated CD4 TCRs were found throughout, with dominance at 160-218 and 743-854. Spike-specific TCR breadth and depth went up after people got two AZD1222 doses.

Of note for this clone: Its antigen is still unknown.

Germline V gene lookup returns CDR1 KGHSH and CDR2 LQKENI. The CDR3 length is 14 residues. Deletions cut 3 bases from V and 5 bases from J, with 11 bases between. The method was immunoSEQ multiplex PCR; TCRdb's version includes in-frame clones alone and lacks a portion of them. The sample contains about 68,000 clones, 85% to 90% of which appear only once. The chain carries TRBV18 and TRBJ2-1; D gene uncertain. Material: peripheral blood, obtained on day 0 of AZD1222 vaccination. This clonotype originated in an adult in good health. DNA of the CDR3: TGTGCCAGCTCACCGCTAAATCGAGACAATGAGCAGTTCTTC. It specifies CASSPLNRDNEQFF.